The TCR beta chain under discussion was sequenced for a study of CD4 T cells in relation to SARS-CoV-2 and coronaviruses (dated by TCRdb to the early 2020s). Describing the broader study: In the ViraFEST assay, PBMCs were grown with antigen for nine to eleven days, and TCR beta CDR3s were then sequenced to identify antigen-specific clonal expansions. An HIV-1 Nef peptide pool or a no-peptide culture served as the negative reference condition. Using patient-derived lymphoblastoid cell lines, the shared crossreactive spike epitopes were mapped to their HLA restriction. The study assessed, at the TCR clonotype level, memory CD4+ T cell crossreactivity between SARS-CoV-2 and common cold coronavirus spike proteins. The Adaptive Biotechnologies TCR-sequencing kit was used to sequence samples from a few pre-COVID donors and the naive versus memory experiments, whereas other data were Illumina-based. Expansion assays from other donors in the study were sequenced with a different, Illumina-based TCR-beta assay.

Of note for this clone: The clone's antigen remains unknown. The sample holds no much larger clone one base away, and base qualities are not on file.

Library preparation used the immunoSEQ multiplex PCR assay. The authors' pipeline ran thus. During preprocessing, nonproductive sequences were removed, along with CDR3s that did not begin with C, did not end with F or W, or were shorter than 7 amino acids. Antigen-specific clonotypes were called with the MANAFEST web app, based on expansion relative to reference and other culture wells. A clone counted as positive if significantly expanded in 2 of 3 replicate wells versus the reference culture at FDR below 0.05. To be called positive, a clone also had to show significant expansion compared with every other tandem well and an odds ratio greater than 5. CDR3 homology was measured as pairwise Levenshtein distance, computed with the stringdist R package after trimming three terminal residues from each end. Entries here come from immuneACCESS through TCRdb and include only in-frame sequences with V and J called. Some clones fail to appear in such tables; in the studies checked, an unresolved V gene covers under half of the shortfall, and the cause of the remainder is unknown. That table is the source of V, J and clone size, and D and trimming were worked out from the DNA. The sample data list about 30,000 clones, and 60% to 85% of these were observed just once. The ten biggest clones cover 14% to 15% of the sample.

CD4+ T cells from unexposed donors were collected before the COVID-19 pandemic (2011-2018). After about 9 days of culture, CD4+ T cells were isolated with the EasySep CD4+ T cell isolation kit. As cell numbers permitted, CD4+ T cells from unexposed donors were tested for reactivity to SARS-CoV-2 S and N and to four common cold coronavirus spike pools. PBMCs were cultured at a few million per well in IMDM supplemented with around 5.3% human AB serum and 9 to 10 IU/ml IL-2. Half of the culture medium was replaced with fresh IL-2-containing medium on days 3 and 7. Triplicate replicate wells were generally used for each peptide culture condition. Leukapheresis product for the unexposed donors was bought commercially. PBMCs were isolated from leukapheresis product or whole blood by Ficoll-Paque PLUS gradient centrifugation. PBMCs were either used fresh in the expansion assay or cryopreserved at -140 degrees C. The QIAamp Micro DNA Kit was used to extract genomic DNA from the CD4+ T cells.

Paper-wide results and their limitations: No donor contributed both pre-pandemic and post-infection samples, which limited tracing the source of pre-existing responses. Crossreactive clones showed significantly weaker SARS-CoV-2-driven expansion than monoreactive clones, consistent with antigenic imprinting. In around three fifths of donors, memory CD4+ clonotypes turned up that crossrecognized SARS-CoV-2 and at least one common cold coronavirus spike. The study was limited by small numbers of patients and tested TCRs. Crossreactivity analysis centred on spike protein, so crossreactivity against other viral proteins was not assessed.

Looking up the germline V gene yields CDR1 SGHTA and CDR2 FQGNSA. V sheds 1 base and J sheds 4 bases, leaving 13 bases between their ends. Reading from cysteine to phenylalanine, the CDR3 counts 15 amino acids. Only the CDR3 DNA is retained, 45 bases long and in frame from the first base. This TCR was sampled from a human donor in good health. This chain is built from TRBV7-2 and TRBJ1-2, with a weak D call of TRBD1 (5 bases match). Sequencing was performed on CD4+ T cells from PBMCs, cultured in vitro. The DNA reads TGTGCCAGCAGCTTAGAAGTGGCCAGGGCCTATGGCTACACCTTC. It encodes CASSLEVARAYGYTF.